The clone carrying this T cell receptor (beta chain) came up a few times. Its antigen is currently unknown. The sample belongs to a study of cytomegalovirus exposure and HLA in healthy donors. Across the whole study: The 95 million to 120 million unique TCR beta sequences, from approximately 170 million T cells, were found by an earlier analysis.

Vbeta (60) and Jbeta (13) primers were used in the PCR. Study processing details: Counted up in a later analysis, unique TCR beta chains came to some 72 million, with around 11 million shared. Here immunoSEQ multiplex PCR was the method, and the copy in TCRdb shows in-frame clones only, minus some. V and J calls plus clone size are reproduced from that table; the DNA served to infer D and trimming. The repertoire has 100,000 to 150,000 clones, 70% to 80% of them found once; the top ten carry approximately 2%. Study results and limitations: Evidence from a later analysis indicated that most CMV-associated TCR beta chains looked HLA-restricted. There were reportedly fewer N-insertions in an Asian-associated ancestry cluster than the approximately 600-donor mean, in a later analysis.

From germline, CDR1 is MNHNY and CDR2 SVGAGI (reference sequence). There are 13 residues in the CDR3. Deletions cut 4 bases from V and 8 bases from J, with 12 bases between. This TCR derives from a man in his forties or fifties in good health and CMV-seronegative. The sequenced sample consisted of PBMCs. The chain has TRBV6-6 and TRBJ2-1; D not resolved. The CDR3 here is CASSSLLSHEQFF. In DNA, the CDR3 is TGTGCCAGCAGTTCCCTACTTTCGCATGAGCAGTTCTTC.